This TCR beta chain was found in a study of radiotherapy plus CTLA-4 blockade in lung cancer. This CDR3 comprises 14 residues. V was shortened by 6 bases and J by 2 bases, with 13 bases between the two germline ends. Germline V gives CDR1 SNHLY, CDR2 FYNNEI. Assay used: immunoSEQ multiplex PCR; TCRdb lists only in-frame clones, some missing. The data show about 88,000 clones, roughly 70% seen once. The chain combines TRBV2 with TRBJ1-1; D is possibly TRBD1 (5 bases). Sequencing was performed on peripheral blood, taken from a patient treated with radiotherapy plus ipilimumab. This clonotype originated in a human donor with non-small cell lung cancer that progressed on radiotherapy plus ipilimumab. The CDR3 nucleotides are TGTGCCAGCAGCTTGTATGGGGGAAACACTGAAGCTTTCTTT. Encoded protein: CASSLYGGNTEAFF.